This T cell receptor beta chain appears in the sequencing data of a study of blood T cell repertoires in COVID-19. Study background: PBMCs, B-cell-depleted T cells, or T cells provided the cDNA or gDNA that made up the material.

CDR3 length: 18 residues. V lost 4 bases to trimming and J lost 4 bases, with 26 bases between them. Germline loops: CDR1 SGHVS, CDR2 FQNEAQ. Self-reported history from a screening survey and questionnaire set each donor's cohort. Per the study methods: Amplification of reference gene primers provided the estimated nucleated cell counts. Repertoires were generated with immunoSEQ multiplex PCR, while TCRdb's copy carries only in-frame clones and drops some. V and J calls and clone size are those listed in that table; D and trimming were worked out from the DNA. The sample lists about 180,000 clones, 89% occurring once.

This clonotype was obtained from a middle-aged woman with acute COVID-19. The chain employs TRBV7-8 and TRBJ2-7; D is possibly TRBD2 (5 bases). Sample: PBMCs or T cells enriched from blood (not recorded which). The CDR3 sequence is CASSSKTIGSSDFYEQYF. The CDR3 DNA sequence: TGTGCCAGCAGCTCTAAGACGATAGGGAGCTCAGACTTTTACGAGCAGTACTTC.